These T cell receptor beta chains were read from a single sample in a study of cytomegalovirus exposure and HLA in healthy donors. Only in-frame clones appear in the TCRdb table, and some are missing; sequencing was by immunoSEQ multiplex PCR. The sample records over 150,000 clones, 85% being singletons. Sequenced sample: PBMCs. The receptors come from a boy aged 2 to 10 in good health and CMV-seronegative. The CDR3 runs from the conserved cysteine through the conserved F or W. The D gene is left open where the match is weak.

V	D	J	CDR3
TRBV29-1	.	TRBJ1-2	CSVDLGRNYGYTF
TRBV7-9	.	TRBJ1-5	CSSSLREQPQHF
TRBV7-9	TRBD1	TRBJ1-6	CASSLAGTEFNSPLHF
TRBV5-1	.	TRBJ2-3	CASSLGGGTDTQYF
TRBV2	TRBD1	TRBJ1-2	CASSQQGAANYGYTF
TRBV10-3	TRBD1	TRBJ2-7	CAISTLRLTGGTYEQYF
TRBV28	.	TRBJ1-2	CASSSGVSGYTF
TRBV5-5	TRBD1	TRBJ1-1	CASSPRTGYLDTEAFF
TRBV7-9	TRBD1	TRBJ2-7	CASSPAGAGGGQFYEQYF
TRBV6-1	.	TRBJ2-6	CASTEGGAGANVLTF
TRBV7-8	.	TRBJ1-5	CASSGPYSNQPQHF
TRBV15	TRBD1	TRBJ1-5	CATSRASTGDRQPQHF
TRBV27	TRBD1	TRBJ2-3	CASSFLGTGGLTDTQYF
TRBV7-3	TRBD2	TRBJ2-7	CASSEAGDHEQYF
TRBV6-1	.	TRBJ2-5	CASSTGLARETQYF
TRBV7-9	TRBD1	TRBJ1-5	CASSLGPQGAWADQPQHF
TRBV7-2	.	TRBJ2-7	CASSSRQLPGEQYF
TRBV19	.	TRBJ2-5	CASRSPSRPGETQYF
TRBV10-1	.	TRBJ2-1	CASSGWQGLGEQFF
TRBV6-5	.	TRBJ1-3	CASRITADSGNTIYF
TRBV28	.	TRBJ1-5	CASSSPRTVINQPQHF
TRBV27	TRBD1	TRBJ2-1	CASSFGQGTYNEQFF
TRBV6-1	TRBD1	TRBJ2-1	CASSVQGPYNEQFF
TRBV6-6	TRBD1	TRBJ2-2	CASSPRQGSNTGELFF
TRBV10-3	TRBD1	TRBJ1-2	CAISGTGEYSNYGYTF
TRBV5-1	.	TRBJ2-2	CASSRDYTGELFF